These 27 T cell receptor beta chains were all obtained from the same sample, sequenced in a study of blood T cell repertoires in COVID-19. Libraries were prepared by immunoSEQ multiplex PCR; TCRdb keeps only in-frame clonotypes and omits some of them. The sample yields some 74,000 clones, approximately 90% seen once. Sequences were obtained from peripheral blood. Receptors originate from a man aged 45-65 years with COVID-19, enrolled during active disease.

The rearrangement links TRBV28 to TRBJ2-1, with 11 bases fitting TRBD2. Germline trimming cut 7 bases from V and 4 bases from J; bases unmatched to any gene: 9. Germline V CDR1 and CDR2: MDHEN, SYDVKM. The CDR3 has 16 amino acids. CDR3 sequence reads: CASKTSGTSGYNEQFF. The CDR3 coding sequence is TGTGCCAGCAAAACCTCCGGGACTAGCGGTTACAATGAGCAGTTCTTC.

CDR3 amino acids: CASTTLWGEGYNEQFF. DNA for the CDR3: TGTGCCAGTACTACCCTGTGGGGGGAGGGATACAATGAGCAGTTCTTC. V is TRBV19 and J is TRBJ2-1; 7 bases match TRBD2. After removal of 7 bases from V and 4 bases from J, the junction contained 13 bases not matched to a gene. From germline, CDR1 is LNHDA and CDR2 SQIVND (reference sequence). The CDR3 spans 16 residues. Filled out from reference TRBV19 and TRBJ2-1, the complete variable domain reads DGGITQSPKYLFRKEGQNVTLSCEQNLNHDAMYWYRQDPGQGLRLIYYSQIVNDFQKGDIAEGYSVSREKKESFPLTVTSAQKNPTAFYLCASTTLWGEGYNEQFFGPGTRLTVL.

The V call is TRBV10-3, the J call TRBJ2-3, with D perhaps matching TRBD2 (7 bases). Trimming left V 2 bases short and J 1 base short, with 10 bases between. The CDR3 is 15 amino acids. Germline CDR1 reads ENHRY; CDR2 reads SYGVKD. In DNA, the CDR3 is TGTGCCATCAGTGAGGAGGGGGGGGGCACAGATACGCAGTATTTT. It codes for CAISEEGGGTDTQYF.

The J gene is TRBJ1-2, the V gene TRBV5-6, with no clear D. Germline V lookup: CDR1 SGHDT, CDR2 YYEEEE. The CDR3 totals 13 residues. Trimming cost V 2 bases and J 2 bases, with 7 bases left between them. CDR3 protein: CASSLQPNYGYTF. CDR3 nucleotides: TGTGCCAGCAGCTTACAGCCGAACTATGGCTACACCTTC.

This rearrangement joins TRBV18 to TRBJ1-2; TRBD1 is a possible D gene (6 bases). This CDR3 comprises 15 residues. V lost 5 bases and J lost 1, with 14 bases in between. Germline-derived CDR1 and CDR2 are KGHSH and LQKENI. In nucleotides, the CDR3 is TGTGCCAGCTCAGCCCCAGGACAGATTAACTATGGCTACACCTTC. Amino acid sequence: CASSAPGQINYGYTF.

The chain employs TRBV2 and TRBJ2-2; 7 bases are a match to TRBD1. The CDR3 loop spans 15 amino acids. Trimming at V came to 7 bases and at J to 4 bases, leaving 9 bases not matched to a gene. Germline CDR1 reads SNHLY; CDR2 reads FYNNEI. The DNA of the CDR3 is TGTGCCAGCACAGCGACAGGGTCGGGCACCGGGGAGCTGTTTTTT. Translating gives CASTATGSGTGELFF.

The CDR3 DNA reads as TGTGCCAGCAGTGAAAGTTGGGGCCATAGCAATCAGCCCCAGCATTTT. Translated, it gives CASSESWGHSNQPQHF. The chain links TRBV2 to TRBJ1-5; tentatively, D is TRBD1 (5 bases). CDR1 SNHLY and CDR2 FYNNEI come from the germline V gene. Trimming left V 2 bases short and J 0 bases short, with 11 bases between. The CDR3 covers 16 residues. The full variable domain, with the rest looked up from reference TRBV2 and TRBJ1-5, is EPEVTQTPSHQVTQMGQEVILRCVPISNHLYFYWYRQILGQKVEFLVSFYNNEISEKSEIFDDQFSVERPDGSNFTLKIRSTKLEDSAMYFCASSESWGHSNQPQHFGDGTRLSIL.

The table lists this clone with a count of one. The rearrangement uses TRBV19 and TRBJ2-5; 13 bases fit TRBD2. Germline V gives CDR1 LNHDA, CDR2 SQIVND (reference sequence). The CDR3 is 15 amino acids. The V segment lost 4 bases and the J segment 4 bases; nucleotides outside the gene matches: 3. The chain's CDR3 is CASSTTSGRPETQYF. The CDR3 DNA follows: TGTGCCAGTAGTACGACTAGCGGGAGGCCAGAGACCCAGTACTTC.

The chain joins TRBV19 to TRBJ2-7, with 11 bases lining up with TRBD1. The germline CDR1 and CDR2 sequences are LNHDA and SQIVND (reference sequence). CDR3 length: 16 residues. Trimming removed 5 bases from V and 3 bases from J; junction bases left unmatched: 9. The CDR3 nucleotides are TGTGCCAGTAGTTTTTCCGGGACAGGGGGTAACTACGAGCAGTACTTC. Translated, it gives CASSFSGTGGNYEQYF.

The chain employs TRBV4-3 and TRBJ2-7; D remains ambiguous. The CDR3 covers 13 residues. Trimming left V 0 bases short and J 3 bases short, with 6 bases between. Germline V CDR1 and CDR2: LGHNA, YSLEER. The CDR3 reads CASSQDKHYEQYF. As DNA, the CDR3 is TGCGCCAGCAGCCAAGATAAACACTACGAGCAGTACTTC.

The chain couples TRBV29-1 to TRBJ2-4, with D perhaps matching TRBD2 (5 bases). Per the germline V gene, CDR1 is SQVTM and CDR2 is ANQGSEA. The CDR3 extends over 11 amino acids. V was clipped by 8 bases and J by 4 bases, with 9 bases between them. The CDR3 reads CSTRDKNIQYF. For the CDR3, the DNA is TGCAGCACCCGGGATAAAAACATTCAGTACTTC.

Written as DNA, the CDR3 is TGTGCCAGCTCACCATATAAGGGGGATTACTATGGCTACACCTTC. Its protein product is CASSPYKGDYYGYTF. J is TRBJ1-2 and V is TRBV18; the D gene is possibly TRBD1 (6 bases). CDR1 is KGHSH, CDR2 LQKENI, per germline. The CDR3 consists of 15 residues. Deletions cut 2 bases from V and 3 bases from J, with 13 bases between.

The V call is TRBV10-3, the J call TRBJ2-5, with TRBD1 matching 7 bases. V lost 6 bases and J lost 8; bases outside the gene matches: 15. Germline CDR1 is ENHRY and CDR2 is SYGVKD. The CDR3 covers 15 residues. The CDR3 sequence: CAISSTGPPFDTQYF. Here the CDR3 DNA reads TGTGCCATCAGCTCGACAGGGCCCCCGTTCGATACCCAGTACTTC.

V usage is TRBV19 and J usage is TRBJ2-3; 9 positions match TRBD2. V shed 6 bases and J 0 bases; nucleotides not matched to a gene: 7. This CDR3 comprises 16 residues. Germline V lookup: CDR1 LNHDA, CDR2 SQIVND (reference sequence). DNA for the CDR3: TGTGCCAGTAGCCCCACTAGCGGGTATAGCACAGATACGCAGTATTTT. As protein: CASSPTSGYSTDTQYF.

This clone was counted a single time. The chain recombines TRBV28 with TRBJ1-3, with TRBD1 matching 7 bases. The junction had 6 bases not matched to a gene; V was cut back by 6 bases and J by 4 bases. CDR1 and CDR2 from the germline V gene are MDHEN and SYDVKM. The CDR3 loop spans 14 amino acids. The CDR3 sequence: CASRRTGSGNTIYF. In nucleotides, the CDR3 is TGTGCCAGCAGACGGACAGGTTCCGGAAACACCATATATTTT.

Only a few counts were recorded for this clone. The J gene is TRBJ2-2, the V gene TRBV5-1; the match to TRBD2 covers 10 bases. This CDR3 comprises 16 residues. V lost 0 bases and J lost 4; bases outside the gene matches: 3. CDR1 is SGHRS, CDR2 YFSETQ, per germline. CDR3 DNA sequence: TGCGCCAGCAGCTTGGGGTCTAGCGGGAGCACCGGGGAGCTGTTTTTT. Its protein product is CASSLGSSGSTGELFF.

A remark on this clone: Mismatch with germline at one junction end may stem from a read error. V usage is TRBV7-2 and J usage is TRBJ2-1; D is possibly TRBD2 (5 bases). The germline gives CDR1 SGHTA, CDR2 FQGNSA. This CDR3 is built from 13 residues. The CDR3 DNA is TGTGCCAGCAGCTTCCCAGCCGGACTGCGCTGGCTCTTC. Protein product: CASSFPAGLRWLF.

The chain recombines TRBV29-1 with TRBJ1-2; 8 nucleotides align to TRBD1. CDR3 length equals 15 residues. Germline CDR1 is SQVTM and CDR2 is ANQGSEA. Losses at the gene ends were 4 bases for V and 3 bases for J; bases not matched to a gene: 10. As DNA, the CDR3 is TGCAGCGTTGTAGACCTAGGACAGGGTTACTATGGCTACACCTTC. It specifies CSVVDLGQGYYGYTF.

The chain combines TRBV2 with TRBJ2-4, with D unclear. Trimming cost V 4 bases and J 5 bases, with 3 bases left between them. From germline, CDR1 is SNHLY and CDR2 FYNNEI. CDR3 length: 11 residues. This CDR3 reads CASSVENIQYF. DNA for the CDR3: TGTGCCAGCAGTGTAGAAAACATTCAGTACTTC.

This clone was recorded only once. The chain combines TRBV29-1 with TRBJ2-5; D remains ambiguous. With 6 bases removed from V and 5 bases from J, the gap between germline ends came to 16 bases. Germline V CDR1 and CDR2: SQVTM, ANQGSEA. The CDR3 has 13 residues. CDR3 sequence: CSVAAGSWETQYF. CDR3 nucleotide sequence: TGCAGCGTGGCCGCAGGTTCTTGGGAGACCCAGTACTTC.

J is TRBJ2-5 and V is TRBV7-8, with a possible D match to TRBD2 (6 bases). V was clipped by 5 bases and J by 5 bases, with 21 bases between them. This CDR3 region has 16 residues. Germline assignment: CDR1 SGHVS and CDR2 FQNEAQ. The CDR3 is CASSPKSGSRGETQYF. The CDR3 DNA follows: TGTGCCAGCAGCCCAAAGAGCGGGTCACGCGGGGAGACCCAGTACTTC.

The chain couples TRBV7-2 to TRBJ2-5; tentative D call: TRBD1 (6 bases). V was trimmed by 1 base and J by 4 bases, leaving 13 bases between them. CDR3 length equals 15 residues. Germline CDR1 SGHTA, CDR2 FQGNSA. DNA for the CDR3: TGTGCCAGCAGCTTAGTACAGGGTATGATAGAGACCCAGTACTTC. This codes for CASSLVQGMIETQYF.

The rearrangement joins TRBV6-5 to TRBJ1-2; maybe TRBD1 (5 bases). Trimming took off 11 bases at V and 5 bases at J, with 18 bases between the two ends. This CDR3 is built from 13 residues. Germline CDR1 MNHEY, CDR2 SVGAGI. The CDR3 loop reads CAASPGVLYGYTF. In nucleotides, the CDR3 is TGTGCCGCCTCTCCGGGGGTTCTTTATGGCTACACCTTC.

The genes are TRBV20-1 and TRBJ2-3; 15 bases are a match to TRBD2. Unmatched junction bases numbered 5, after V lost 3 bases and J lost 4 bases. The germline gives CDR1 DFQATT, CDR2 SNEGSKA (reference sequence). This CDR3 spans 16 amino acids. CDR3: CSASRTSGRVPDTQYF. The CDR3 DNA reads TGCAGTGCTAGTCGGACTAGCGGGAGGGTCCCAGATACGCAGTATTTT.

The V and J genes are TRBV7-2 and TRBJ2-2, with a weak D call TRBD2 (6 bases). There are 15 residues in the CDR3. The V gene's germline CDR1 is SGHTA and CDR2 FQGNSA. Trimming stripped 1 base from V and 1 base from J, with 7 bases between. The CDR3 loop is CASSLVGLNTGELFF. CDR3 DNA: TGTGCCAGCAGCTTAGTGGGACTGAACACCGGGGAGCTGTTTTTT. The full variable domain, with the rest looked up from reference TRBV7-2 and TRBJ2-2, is GAGVSQSPSNKVTEKGKDVELRCDPISGHTALYWYRQSLGQGLEFLIYFQGNSAPDKSGLPSDRFSAERTGGSVSTLTIQRTQQEDSAVYLCASSLVGLNTGELFFGEGSRLTVL.

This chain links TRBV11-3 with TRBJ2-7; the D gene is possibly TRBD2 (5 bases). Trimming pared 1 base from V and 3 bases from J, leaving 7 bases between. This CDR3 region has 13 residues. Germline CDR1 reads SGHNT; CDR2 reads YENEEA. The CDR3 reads CASSLGELYEQYF. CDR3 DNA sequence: TGTGCCAGCAGCTTAGGGGAGCTCTACGAGCAGTACTTC.

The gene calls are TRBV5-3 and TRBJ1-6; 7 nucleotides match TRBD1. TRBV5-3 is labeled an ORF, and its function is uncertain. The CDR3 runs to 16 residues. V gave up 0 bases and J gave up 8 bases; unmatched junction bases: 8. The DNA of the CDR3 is TGTGCCAGAAGCTTGGGGCCGGGACAGTGTGATTCACCCCTCCACTTT. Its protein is CARSLGPGQCDSPLHF.